Below are 21 T cell receptor beta chains sequenced from a single sample in a study of CD8+ T cells in alopecia areata. The treatment was: oral pan-JAK inhibitor, 5-10 mg twice daily. Following RNA extraction, reverse transcription yielded cDNA that acted as the sequencing template. Profiled with immunoSEQ multiplex PCR; TCRdb holds only in-frame clones, not every one. Of 150,000 to 200,000 clones listed, less than 75% are singletons. The material was CD4+ T cells sorted from blood, obtained at approximately week 55, from a patient treated with tofacitinib. The receptors come from a human donor with alopecia areata.

This clone was detected a few times. The gene calls are TRBV2 and TRBJ1-4; D call uncertain. V gave up 5 bases and J gave up 8 bases, with 12 bases separating them. The CDR3 covers 13 residues. CDR1 and CDR2 (germline): SNHLY, FYNNEI. The CDR3 region is CASSLDMLEKLFF. Written as DNA, the CDR3 is TGTGCCAGCAGTTTAGACATGCTGGAAAAACTGTTTTTT.

The chain combines TRBV11-2 with TRBJ2-7; a possible D gene is TRBD2 (6 bases). The V gene's germline CDR1 is SGHAT and CDR2 FQNNGV. This CDR3 is built from 15 residues. Trimming removed 1 base at V and 3 bases at J, with 13 bases between. This CDR3 is CASSLGPARGYEQYF. CDR3 bases: TGTGCCAGCAGCTTAGGACCCGCGCGGGGCTACGAGCAGTACTTC.

The chain recombines TRBV2 with TRBJ2-5; 10 nucleotides line up with TRBD2. J was trimmed by 5 bases and V by 6 bases; bases with no gene match: 0. The CDR3 has 12 amino acids. In germline, CDR1 is SNHLY, CDR2 FYNNEI. This CDR3 reads CASRGLAETQYF. CDR3 nucleotide sequence: TGTGCCAGCAGGGGACTAGCGGAGACCCAGTACTTC.

This clone was detected once. This rearrangement joins TRBV5-6 to TRBJ2-7, with TRBD2 matching over 10 bases. The CDR3 contains 14 residues. Germline V lookup: CDR1 SGHDT, CDR2 YYEEEE. V gave up 5 bases and J gave up 4 bases; unmatched junction bases: 6. The DNA of the CDR3 is TGTGCCAGCAGGTTACTAGCGGGGCCTTACGAGCAGTACTTC. It is translated as CASRLLAGPYEQYF.

The sample holds one count of this clone. This chain joins TRBV7-2 and TRBJ2-7, with D hard to call. Trimming left V 1 base short and J 4 bases short, with 11 bases between. The CDR3 has 14 amino acids. Germline CDR1 reads SGHTA; CDR2 reads FQGNSA. The CDR3 loop reads CASSLELLLYEQYF. The CDR3 nucleotides are TGTGCCAGCAGCTTAGAGTTGTTATTGTACGAGCAGTACTTC.

The chain is built from TRBV5-1 and TRBJ1-2, with D hard to call. The CDR3 extends over 15 amino acids. Germline V gene sequence: CDR1 SGHRS, CDR2 YFSETQ. Trimming left V 0 bases short and J 3 bases short, with 12 bases between. CDR3 in DNA: TGCGCCAGCAGCTTGGCGGCATTACGGGACTATGGCTACACCTTC. As protein: CASSLAALRDYGYTF. Together with reference TRBV5-1 and TRBJ1-2, the CDR3 gives the full variable domain: KAGVTQTPRYLIKTRGQQVTLSCSPISGHRSVSWYQQTPGQGLQFLFEYFSETQRNKGNFPGRFSGRQFSNSRSEMNVSTLELGDSALYLCASSLAALRDYGYTFGSGTRLTVV.

The chain carries TRBV9 and TRBJ2-4, with D possibly being TRBD1 (5 bases). The V end lost 0 bases, the J end lost 0 bases, and 7 bases lay between the germline ends. CDR1 is SGDLS, CDR2 YYNGEE, per germline. This CDR3 has 15 amino acids. The CDR3 nucleotides are TGTGCCAGCAGCGTAGGGACACCAGCCAAAAACATTCAGTACTTC. Its translation is CASSVGTPAKNIQYF.

This chain connects TRBV9 to TRBJ2-1; D remains unclear. Trimming cost V 3 bases and J 4 bases, with 2 bases left between them. The CDR3 loop spans 11 amino acids. Germline CDR1 reads SGDLS; CDR2 reads YYNGEE. Here the CDR3 reads CASSGYNEQFF. The CDR3, as DNA: TGTGCCAGCAGCGGATACAATGAGCAGTTCTTC.

This rearrangement joins TRBV19 to TRBJ1-4; tentatively, D is TRBD1 (5 bases). V gave up 5 bases and J gave up 7 bases, with 17 bases separating them. The CDR3 is 15 residues long. The germline gives CDR1 LNHDA, CDR2 SQIVND (reference sequence). CDR3 nucleotide sequence: TGTGCCAGTAGTCCGCGGGACCGGAGAGCTGAAAAACTGTTTTTT. Translation gives CASSPRDRRAEKLFF.

The chain uses TRBV5-1 and TRBJ1-1; D not certain. Germline V gene sequence: CDR1 SGHRS, CDR2 YFSETQ. Trimming took off 5 bases at V and 0 bases at J, with 8 bases between the two ends. The CDR3 has 13 amino acids. The CDR3 here is CASRGLMNTEAFF. DNA for the CDR3: TGCGCCAGCAGAGGCCTCATGAACACTGAAGCTTTCTTT.

The gene calls are TRBV6-5 and TRBJ2-7; D may be TRBD1 or TRBD2 (5 bases each). The CDR3 runs 13 residues. Germline V lookup: CDR1 MNHEY, CDR2 SVGAGI. The V and J ends lost 6 bases and 1 base respectively, with 10 bases between them. CDR3 bases: TGTGCCAGCAGGAAGGGACCTTCCTACGAGCAGTACTTC. Translation: CASRKGPSYEQYF.

This clone showed up just a few times. The chain joins TRBV27 to TRBJ2-7; TRBD1 aligns across 9 bases. The V gene end was trimmed by 4 bases and the J gene end by 1 base; junction bases not matched to a gene: 11. This CDR3 comprises 17 residues. Germline V gives CDR1 MNHEY, CDR2 SMNVEV (reference sequence). This CDR3 reads CASSSLLTGGASYEQYF. The CDR3 DNA sequence: TGTGCCAGCAGTTCCCTACTCACAGGGGGCGCGTCCTACGAGCAGTACTTC.

The chain recombines TRBV30 with TRBJ1-5; D is perhaps TRBD1 (6 bases). Germline V lookup: CDR1 GTSNPN, CDR2 SVGIG (reference sequence). This CDR3 region has 14 residues. V lost 0 bases to trimming and J lost 2 bases, with 8 bases between them. As DNA, the CDR3 is TGTGCCTGGAGTGTAGAGGGGGGCAATCAGCCCCAGCATTTT. Protein sequence: CAWSVEGGNQPQHF.

There are a few counts of this clone. This chain joins TRBV9 and TRBJ2-4; 7 bases agree with TRBD1. CDR1 and CDR2 from the germline V gene are SGDLS and YYNGEE. V gave up 0 bases and J gave up 1 base; unmatched junction bases: 4. The CDR3 runs to 16 residues. The CDR3 bases are TGTGCCAGCAGCGTAGGCCAGGGGGTGGCCAAAAACATTCAGTACTTC. Its protein product is CASSVGQGVAKNIQYF.

The rearrangement joins TRBV27 to TRBJ1-1, with 9 bases aligning to TRBD1. The CDR3 spans 14 residues. V dropped 6 bases and J dropped 6; count of bases not matched to a gene: 8. Germline lookup yields CDR1 MNHEY and CDR2 SMNVEV (reference sequence). The CDR3 region has the DNA TGTGCCAGCAGCCAAGCCGGGACAGGGTCTGAAGCTTTCTTT. Translating it yields CASSQAGTGSEAFF.

The chain employs TRBV4-1 and TRBJ1-1; TRBD1 is a possible D gene (5 bases). This CDR3 contains 15 residues. Trimming stripped 5 bases from V and 0 bases from J, with 13 bases between. Germline values: CDR1 MGHRA, CDR2 YSYEKL. Here the CDR3 reads CASSNMTALNTEAFF. The DNA of the CDR3 is TGCGCCAGCAGCAATATGACAGCATTGAACACTGAAGCTTTCTTT.

This chain joins TRBV9 and TRBJ2-1; D possibly uses TRBD1 or TRBD2 (6 bases each). Between the trimmed V and J ends, which lost 0 bases and 3 bases, there was a span of 10 bases. The CDR3 consists of 15 residues. In germline, CDR1 is SGDLS, CDR2 YYNGEE. The DNA of the CDR3 is TGTGCCAGCAGCGTAGGGGGGGCCGACTACAATGAGCAGTTCTTC. It is translated as CASSVGGADYNEQFF.

In DNA, the CDR3 is TGCGCCATCATCCCGAGGGGACACCGGTATGGCTACACCTTC. Its translation: CAIIPRGHRYGYTF. V and J are TRBV23-1 and TRBJ1-2, with a weak D call TRBD1 (6 bases). TRBV23-1 is an open reading frame whose function is uncertain. The germline V and J ends were trimmed by 10 bases and 5 bases, with 20 bases remaining between them. This CDR3 region has 14 residues.

The rearrangement joins TRBV5-1 to TRBJ1-2; the match to TRBD1 covers 7 bases. The CDR3 spans 14 residues. Trimming at V came to 4 bases and at J to 5 bases, leaving 8 bases not matched to a gene. The V gene's germline CDR1 is SGHRS and CDR2 YFSETQ. Here the CDR3 reads CASSPSEGAYGYTF. The CDR3 DNA follows: TGCGCCAGCAGCCCTAGCGAGGGGGCGTATGGCTACACCTTC.

The chain couples TRBV29-1 to TRBJ1-5; weak D call: TRBD1 (6 bases). The CDR3 spans 14 residues. Germline CDR1 reads SQVTM; CDR2 reads ANQGSEA. The V and J ends lost 5 bases and 3 bases respectively, with 14 bases between them. CDR3 sequence: CSVRGPGINQPQHF. The CDR3 DNA reads as TGCAGCGTTCGGGGGCCAGGCATCAATCAGCCCCAGCATTTT. Together with reference TRBV29-1 and TRBJ1-5, the CDR3 gives the full variable domain: SAVISQKPSRDICQRGTSLTIQCQVDSQVTMMFWYRQQPGQSLTLIATANQGSEATYESGFVIDKFPISRPNLTFSTLTVSNMSPEDSSIYLCSVRGPGINQPQHFGDGTRLSIL.

The chain couples TRBV6-4 to TRBJ2-1, with D unresolved. CDR1 and CDR2 from the germline V gene are MRHNA and SNTAGT. Deletions cut 2 bases from V and 3 bases from J, with 2 bases between. CDR3 size: 12 residues. The DNA for the CDR3 is TGTGCCAGCAGTGACCTCTACAATGAGCAGTTCTTC. It is translated as CASSDLYNEQFF.